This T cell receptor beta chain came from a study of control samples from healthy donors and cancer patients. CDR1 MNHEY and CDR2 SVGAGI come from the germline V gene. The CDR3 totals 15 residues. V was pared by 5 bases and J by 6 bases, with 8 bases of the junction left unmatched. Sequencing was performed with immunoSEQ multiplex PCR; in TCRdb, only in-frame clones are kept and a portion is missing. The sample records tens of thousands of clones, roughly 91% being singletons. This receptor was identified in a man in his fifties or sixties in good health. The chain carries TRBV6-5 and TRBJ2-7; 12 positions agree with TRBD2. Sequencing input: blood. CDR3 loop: CASSTSGGPYGEQYF. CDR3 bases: TGTGCCAGCAGTACTAGCGGGGGGCCTTACGGCGAGCAGTACTTC.